Following are 31 T cell receptor beta chains from one sample sequenced in a study of blood T cell repertoires in COVID-19. Method: immunoSEQ multiplex PCR; TCRdb's copy keeps in-frame clones and lacks some. In the table there are around 310,000 clones, around 90% of which are singletons. The sequencing sample was made of PBMCs or T cells enriched from blood (not recorded which). These receptors came from a man under 40 who had recovered from COVID-19.

J is TRBJ1-3 and V is TRBV9, with 7 positions matching TRBD1. V shed 5 bases, J shed 2 bases, and the junction held 7 bases outside the gene matches. The V gene's germline CDR1 is SGDLS and CDR2 YYNGEE. The CDR3 sequence is 15 residues long. CDR3 nucleotide sequence: TGTGCCAGCAGAGATGGGACAGCCCCTGGAAACACCATATATTTT. Translated: CASRDGTAPGNTIYF.

The V and J genes are TRBV3-1 (or the pseudogene TRBV3-2) and TRBJ1-5; 7 nucleotides match TRBD1. V gave up 5 bases and J gave up 9 bases; unmatched junction bases: 7. There are 13 residues in the CDR3. CDR1 is LGHDT and CDR2 is YNNKEL in the germline V gene (reference sequence). In nucleotides, the CDR3 is TGTGCCAGCAGCTTGACAGGGACGGGGCCCCAGCATTTT. Encoded protein: CASSLTGTGPQHF.

CDR3 DNA sequence: TGTGCCAGCAGCTTAGAGCGCGGGGAGCTGTTTTTT. Its protein product is CASSLERGELFF. The chain carries TRBV11-3 and TRBJ2-2; D gene uncertain. Germline V gene sequence: CDR1 SGHNT, CDR2 YENEEA. Trimming pared 0 bases from V and 7 bases from J, leaving 3 bases between. This CDR3 is built from 12 residues. The whole variable domain, remainder taken from reference TRBV11-3 and TRBJ2-2, is EAGVVQSPRYKIIEKKQPVAFWCNPISGHNTLYWYLQNLGQGPELLIRYENEEAVDDSQLPKDRFSAERLKGVDSTLKIQPAELGDSAVYLCASSLERGELFFGEGSRLTVL.

Turning to this clone: Germline is not matched at one junction end, which may reflect a read error. This rearrangement joins TRBV6-1 to TRBJ1-2; tentatively, D is TRBD1 (5 bases). Germline V CDR1 and CDR2: MNHNS, SASEGT. This CDR3 has 12 amino acids. The chain's CDR3 is CASSEWDFGHLF. The CDR3 region has the DNA TGTGCCAGCAGTGAATGGGATTTTGGACACCTTTTC.

This clone was recorded once. V usage is TRBV6-2 or TRBV6-3 and J usage is TRBJ1-5; 10 bases agree with TRBD1. J gave up 0 bases and V 2 bases, and 4 bases lay outside the gene matches. Germline V gene sequence: CDR1 MNHEY, CDR2 SVGEGT. The CDR3 runs to 17 residues. In nucleotides, the CDR3 is TGTGCCAGCAGTTACGGACAGGGGGATTATAGCAATCAGCCCCAGCATTTT. Protein product: CASSYGQGDYSNQPQHF.

The chain is built from TRBV5-1 and TRBJ2-7; TRBD1 agrees at 8 bases. This CDR3 has 15 amino acids. The germline CDR1 and CDR2 sequences are SGHRS and YFSETQ. With 4 bases clipped from V and 0 bases from J, the junction kept 6 bases outside the gene matches. DNA for the CDR3: TGCGCCAGCAGCAAGGACAGGGCGAGCTCCTACGAGCAGTACTTC. Residues: CASSKDRASSYEQYF.

This clone was recorded a few times. The chain recombines TRBV28 with TRBJ1-2; D is uncertain. V was pared by 5 bases and J by 2 bases, with 12 bases between. The CDR3 totals 14 residues. CDR1 is MDHEN and CDR2 is SYDVKM in the germline V gene. The CDR3 nucleotides read TGTGCCAGCAGTCCAATTAGTAAGAACTATGGCTACACCTTC. This translates into CASSPISKNYGYTF.

The chain links TRBV2 to TRBJ1-5; no clear D gene. V dropped 7 bases and J dropped 5 bases, with 15 bases sitting between them. This CDR3 is built from 14 residues. The germline CDR1 and CDR2 sequences are SNHLY and FYNNEI. This CDR3 is CASKGWVGDQPQHF. CDR3 coding DNA: TGTGCCAGCAAAGGTTGGGTCGGGGATCAGCCCCAGCATTTT. The complete variable domain, with remaining parts taken from reference TRBV2 and TRBJ1-5, reads EPEVTQTPSHQVTQMGQEVILRCVPISNHLYFYWYRQILGQKVEFLVSFYNNEISEKSEIFDDQFSVERPDGSNFTLKIRSTKLEDSAMYFCASKGWVGDQPQHFGDGTRLSIL.

This chain uses TRBV2 with TRBJ1-1; D not resolved. The germline V and J ends were trimmed by 7 bases and 0 bases, with 9 bases remaining between them. CDR1 and CDR2 (germline): SNHLY, FYNNEI. This CDR3 spans 13 amino acids. CDR3 DNA sequence: TGTGCCAGCACCGAACTAATGAACACTGAAGCTTTCTTT. Protein: CASTELMNTEAFF.

This clone appeared a single time. The rearrangement links TRBV7-9 to TRBJ2-7; D not resolved. Germline CDR1 reads SEHNR; CDR2 reads FQNEAQ (reference sequence). CDR3 size: 13 residues. V was shortened by 1 base and J by 2 bases, with 6 bases between the two germline ends. CDR3 sequence: CASSLVAPYEQYF. CDR3 sequence (DNA): TGTGCCAGCAGCTTAGTAGCCCCCTACGAGCAGTACTTC.

V usage is TRBV9 and J usage is TRBJ2-1; 11 positions match TRBD2. The CDR3 covers 17 residues. Germline V gene lookup returns CDR1 SGDLS and CDR2 YYNGEE. J gave up 4 bases and V 3 bases, and 9 bases lay outside the gene matches. CDR3 residues: CASSEILAGGTYNEQFF. The CDR3 bases are TGTGCCAGCAGCGAGATCCTAGCGGGGGGAACTTACAATGAGCAGTTCTTC.

The chain is built from TRBV7-9 and TRBJ1-5, with D maybe TRBD1 (5 bases). Between the trimmed V and J ends, which lost 4 bases and 5 bases, there was a span of 18 bases. The CDR3 spans 16 residues. Germline V gene sequence: CDR1 SEHNR, CDR2 FQNEAQ (reference sequence). The CDR3 bases are TGTGCCAGCAGCTCCTTTGGGAGGGGAGGTTATCAGCCCCAGCATTTT. This translates into CASSSFGRGGYQPQHF.

This clone was picked up one time. The chain has TRBV6-5 and TRBJ2-1; 7 bases line up with TRBD2. Germline V gene lookup returns CDR1 MNHEY and CDR2 SVGAGI. Trimming removed 0 bases from V and 8 bases from J; junction bases left unmatched: 4. The CDR3 is 14 residues long. In nucleotides, the CDR3 is TGTGCCAGCAGTTACTCGGGAGGGTGGGATGAGCAGTTCTTC. As protein: CASSYSGGWDEQFF.

The V call is TRBV3-1 (or the pseudogene TRBV3-2), the J call TRBJ2-3; 7 bases agree with TRBD2. With 1 base clipped from V and 2 bases from J, the junction kept 6 bases outside the gene matches. Germline CDR1 and CDR2: LGHDT and YNNKEL (reference sequence). The CDR3 consists of 16 residues. The CDR3 nucleotides are TGTGCCAGCAGCCAAGCCTCTAGCGGATACACAGATACGCAGTATTTT. Its translation: CASSQASSGYTDTQYF.

The CDR3 protein is CAWSAGPIKETQYF. The CDR3 region has the DNA TGTGCCTGGAGTGCTGGGCCTATCAAAGAGACCCAGTACTTC. The rearrangement joins TRBV30 to TRBJ2-5; D call uncertain. The germline V gene has CDR1 GTSNPN and CDR2 SVGIG (reference sequence). There are 14 residues in the CDR3. Trimming took 1 base from V and 3 from J, leaving 12 bases between them.

The chain couples TRBV7-8 to TRBJ2-7, with D maybe TRBD2 (6 bases). V lost 0 bases, J lost 4 bases, and 7 bases lay in between. The CDR3 length is 13 residues. In germline, CDR1 is SGHVS, CDR2 FQNEAQ. CDR3 protein: CASSLAGGYEQYF. The DNA for the CDR3 is TGTGCCAGCAGCTTAGCGGGGGGATACGAGCAGTACTTC.

The chain recombines TRBV6-1 with TRBJ1-2; weak D call: TRBD1 (5 bases). The germline CDR1 and CDR2 sequences are MNHNS and SASEGT. The CDR3 is 14 amino acids. V was clipped by 3 bases and J by 4 bases, with 12 bases between them. CDR3 sequence (DNA): TGTGCCAGCAGTGATCAGGCGGGGACCTATGGCTACACCTTC. Encoded protein: CASSDQAGTYGYTF.

The chain recombines TRBV7-8 with TRBJ2-5, with a tentative D call TRBD2 (5 bases). The ends were cut back, 1 base at V and 6 bases at J, with 12 bases in the middle. Germline CDR1 reads SGHVS; CDR2 reads FQNEAQ. The CDR3 has 14 residues. The CDR3 nucleotides read TGTGCCAGCAGCTTAGTCGGGGTGGGAAAGACCCAGTACTTC. Its translation is CASSLVGVGKTQYF.

The chain links TRBV5-5 to TRBJ1-1; no definite D call. This CDR3 has 14 residues. Trimming stripped 4 bases from V and 4 bases from J, with 14 bases between. Germline V gene sequence: CDR1 SGHKS, CDR2 YYEKEE (reference sequence). The CDR3 is CASSPRTMPTEAFF. The CDR3 DNA reads as TGTGCCAGCAGCCCAAGGACTATGCCCACTGAAGCTTTCTTT.

The chain combines TRBV16 with TRBJ1-5, with a tentative D call TRBD1 (5 bases). V was trimmed by 6 bases and J by 2 bases, leaving 14 bases between them. Germline loops: CDR1 KGHSY, CDR2 FQNENV. This CDR3 region has 15 residues. As DNA, the CDR3 is TGTGCCAGCAGACCCAGGGTGACGGGCAATCAGCCCCAGCATTTT. Amino acids: CASRPRVTGNQPQHF.

The chain is built from TRBV5-1 and TRBJ2-5; 8 nucleotides agree with TRBD2. Per the germline V gene, CDR1 is SGHRS and CDR2 is YFSETQ. CDR3 length: 14 residues. V shed 6 bases and J 2 bases; nucleotides not matched to a gene: 6. In DNA form, the CDR3 reads TGCGCCAGCACCGTGATAGCGGGGCAAGAGACCCAGTACTTC. As protein: CASTVIAGQETQYF.

A note on this clone: Different DNA sequences within this sample yield the same CDR3. The V gene is TRBV24-1, the J gene TRBJ1-1; D perhaps matches TRBD1 (5 bases). The CDR3 is 11 residues long. V lost 3 bases to trimming and J lost 8 bases, with 6 bases between them. The germline CDR1 and CDR2 sequences are KGHDR and SFDVKD. The CDR3 nucleotides are TGTGCCACCAGTGATAGGACAGAAGCTTTCTTT. It translates to CATSDRTEAFF.

V and J are TRBV7-3 and TRBJ2-3; 14 positions agree with TRBD2. The V gene's germline CDR1 is SGHTA and CDR2 FQGTGA. The junction had 5 bases not matched to a gene; V was cut back by 5 bases and J by 1 base. This CDR3 has 17 amino acids. CDR3 amino acids: CASSRRGLAGGTDTQYF. CDR3 in DNA: TGTGCCAGCAGCCGGAGGGGACTAGCGGGAGGCACAGATACGCAGTATTTT.

V is TRBV2 and J is TRBJ2-5, with 9 bases that match TRBD2. With 7 bases clipped from V and 7 bases from J, the junction kept 4 bases outside the gene matches. CDR1 and CDR2 (germline): SNHLY, FYNNEI. CDR3 size: 12 residues. This CDR3 reads CASTAGGGTQYF. The DNA of the CDR3 is TGTGCCAGCACAGCGGGGGGCGGGACCCAGTACTTC.

The gene calls are TRBV3-1 (or the pseudogene TRBV3-2) and TRBJ2-5, with TRBD2 identical over 8 bases. This CDR3 is 17 amino acids long. CDR1 and CDR2 from the germline V gene are LGHDT and YNNKEL (reference sequence). The V segment lost 0 bases and the J segment 2 bases; nucleotides outside the gene matches: 8. CDR3 region: CASSQDGAGGLQETQYF. Here the CDR3 DNA reads TGTGCCAGCAGCCAAGATGGGGCGGGGGGATTACAAGAGACCCAGTACTTC.

The chain has TRBV7-9 and TRBJ2-3; 10 nucleotides match TRBD2. Unmatched junction bases numbered 12, after V lost 6 bases and J lost 3 bases. This CDR3 is 17 amino acids long. The germline CDR1 and CDR2 sequences are SEHNR and FQNEAQ (reference sequence). This CDR3 is CASRRGSSGGSTDTQYF. The CDR3 region has the DNA TGTGCCAGCAGACGAGGGTCTAGCGGGGGTAGTACAGATACGCAGTATTTT.

This clone is a singleton in its sample. V and J are TRBV11-2 and TRBJ1-2; D remains unclear. This CDR3 has 13 amino acids. Trimming shortened V by 0 bases and J by 4 bases, and 6 bases separated the two germline ends. Germline lookup yields CDR1 SGHAT and CDR2 FQNNGV. The CDR3 bases are TGTGCCAGCAGCTTAGAATTCAGCTATGGCTACACCTTC. Protein product: CASSLEFSYGYTF.

The V gene is TRBV30, the J gene TRBJ2-1; 8 bases match TRBD2. V dropped 6 bases and J dropped 6; count of bases not matched to a gene: 4. The CDR3 spans 12 residues. Germline assignment: CDR1 GTSNPN and CDR2 SVGIG (reference sequence). CDR3 residues: CACRRGGNEQFF. The CDR3 DNA follows: TGTGCCTGCCGCCGGGGGGGCAATGAGCAGTTCTTC.

The chain has TRBV24-1 and TRBJ1-5; perhaps TRBD1 as D (5 bases). CDR3 length: 15 amino acids. The germline V and J ends were trimmed by 3 bases and 2 bases, with 10 bases remaining between them. Germline V gene sequence: CDR1 KGHDR, CDR2 SFDVKD. As DNA, the CDR3 is TGTGCCACCAGTGATACAGGAAATGGCAATCAGCCCCAGCATTTT. It translates to CATSDTGNGNQPQHF.

The chain combines TRBV5-1 with TRBJ2-1; 7 bases are shared with TRBD1. Germline CDR1 and CDR2: SGHRS and YFSETQ. The CDR3 sequence is 16 residues long. The trim removed 2 bases at V and 3 bases at J, leaving 8 bases unmatched. The CDR3 region has the DNA TGCGCCAGCAGCTTACTACCGGGACAGATCTACAATGAGCAGTTCTTC. This translates into CASSLLPGQIYNEQFF.

V is TRBV9 and J is TRBJ1-4; TRBD1 agrees at 10 bases. From germline, CDR1 is SGDLS and CDR2 YYNGEE. V lost 4 bases to trimming and J lost 7 bases; unmatched junction nucleotides: 10. The CDR3 extends over 16 amino acids. The CDR3 DNA reads as TGTGCCAGCAGCCTCGAAAGAGGGGACAGGGGTGAAAAACTGTTTTTT. Protein product: CASSLERGDRGEKLFF.